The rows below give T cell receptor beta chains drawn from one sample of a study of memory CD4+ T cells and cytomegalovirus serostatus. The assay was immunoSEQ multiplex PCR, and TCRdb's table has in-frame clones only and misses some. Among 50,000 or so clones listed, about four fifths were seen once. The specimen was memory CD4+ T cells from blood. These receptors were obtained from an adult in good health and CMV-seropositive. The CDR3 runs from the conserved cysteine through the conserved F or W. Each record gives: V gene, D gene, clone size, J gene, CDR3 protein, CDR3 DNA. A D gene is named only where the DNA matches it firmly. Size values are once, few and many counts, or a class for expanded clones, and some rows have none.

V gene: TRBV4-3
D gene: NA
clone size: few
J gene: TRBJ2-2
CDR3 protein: CASRFTANTGELFF
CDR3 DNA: TGCGCCAGCCGCTTCACTGCGAACACCGGGGAGCTGTTTTTT

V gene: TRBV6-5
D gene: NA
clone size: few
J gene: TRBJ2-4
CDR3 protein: CAAQAGAKNIQYF
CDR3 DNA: TGTGCCGCCCAGGCAGGGGCCAAAAACATTCAGTACTTC

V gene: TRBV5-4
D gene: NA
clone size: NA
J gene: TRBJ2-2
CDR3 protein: CASTFGGRGTGELFF
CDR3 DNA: TGTGCCAGCACCTTCGGGGGCCGGGGGACCGGGGAGCTGTTTTTT

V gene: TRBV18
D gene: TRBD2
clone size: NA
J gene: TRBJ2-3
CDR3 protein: CASSPRLAGSTDTQYF
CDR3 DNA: TGTGCCAGCTCACCGAGACTAGCGGGAAGCACAGATACGCAGTATTTT

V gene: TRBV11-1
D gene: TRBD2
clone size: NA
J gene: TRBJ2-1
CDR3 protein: CASRSGSGGRDEQFF
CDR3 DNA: TGTGCCAGCAGGTCCGGGAGCGGGGGGCGAGATGAGCAGTTCTTC

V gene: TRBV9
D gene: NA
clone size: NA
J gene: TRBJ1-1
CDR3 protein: CASSQTGVGNTEAFF
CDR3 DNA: TGTGCCAGCAGCCAAACCGGGGTGGGGAACACTGAAGCTTTCTTT

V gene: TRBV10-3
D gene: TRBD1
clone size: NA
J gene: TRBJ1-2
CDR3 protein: CAISPTRDSYNYGYTF
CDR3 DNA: TGTGCCATCAGCCCTACCAGGGACAGCTATAACTATGGCTACACCTTC

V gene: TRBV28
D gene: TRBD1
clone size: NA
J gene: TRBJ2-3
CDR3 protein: CASSGTGRADTQYF
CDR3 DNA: TGTGCCAGCAGTGGGACAGGGCGTGCAGATACGCAGTATTTT

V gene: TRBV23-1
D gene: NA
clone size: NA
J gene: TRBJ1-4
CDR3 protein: CASSQSFVKLFF
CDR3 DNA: TGCGCCAGCAGTCAATCTTTTGTAAAACTGTTTTTT

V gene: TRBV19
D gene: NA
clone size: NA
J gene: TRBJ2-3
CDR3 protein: CASSIGTGRSDTQYF
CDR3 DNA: TGTGCCAGTAGTATAGGAACAGGTCGATCAGATACGCAGTATTTT

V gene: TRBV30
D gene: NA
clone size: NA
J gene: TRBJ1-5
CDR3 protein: CAWSKVEGQPQHF
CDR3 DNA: TGTGCCTGGTCCAAAGTGGAGGGTCAGCCCCAGCATTTT

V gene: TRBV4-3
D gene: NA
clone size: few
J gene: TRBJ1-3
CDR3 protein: CASSQVGGLGNTIYF
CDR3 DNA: TGCGCCAGCAGCCAAGTGGGGGGGCTTGGAAACACCATATATTTT

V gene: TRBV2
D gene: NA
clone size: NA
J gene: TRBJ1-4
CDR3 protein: CASSGWASNEKLFF
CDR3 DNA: TGTGCCAGCAGTGGATGGGCGTCTAATGAAAAACTGTTTTTT

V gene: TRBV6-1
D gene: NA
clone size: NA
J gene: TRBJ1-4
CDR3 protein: CASTRTSNEKLFF
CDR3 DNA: TGTGCCAGCACTCGGACCTCTAATGAAAAACTGTTTTTT

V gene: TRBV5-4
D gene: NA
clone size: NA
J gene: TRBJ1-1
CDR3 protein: CASSLGPLGGPNTEAFF
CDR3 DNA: TGTGCCAGCAGCTTAGGGCCTCTAGGGGGACCGAACACTGAAGCTTTCTTT

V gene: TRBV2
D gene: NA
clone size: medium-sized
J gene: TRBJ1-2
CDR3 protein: CASSERRGSYGYTF
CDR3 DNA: TGTGCCAGCAGTGAACGAAGGGGTAGCTATGGCTACACCTTC

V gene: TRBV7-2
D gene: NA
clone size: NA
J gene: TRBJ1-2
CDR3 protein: CASSSFGAGTYGYTF
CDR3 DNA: TGTGCCAGCAGCTCCTTTGGGGCAGGGACCTATGGCTACACCTTC

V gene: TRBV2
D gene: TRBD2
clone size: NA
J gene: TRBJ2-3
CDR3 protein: CASRQTSGSADTQYF
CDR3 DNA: TGTGCCAGCAGACAGACTAGCGGGAGTGCAGATACGCAGTATTTT

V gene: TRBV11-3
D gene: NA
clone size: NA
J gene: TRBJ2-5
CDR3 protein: CASSLAGPQETQYF
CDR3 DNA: TGTGCCAGCAGCTTAGCGGGGCCCCAAGAGACCCAGTACTTC

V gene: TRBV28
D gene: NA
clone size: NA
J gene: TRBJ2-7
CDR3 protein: CASRPQATGPYEQYF
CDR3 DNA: TGTGCCAGCAGGCCCCAGGCCACCGGTCCCTACGAGCAGTACTTC

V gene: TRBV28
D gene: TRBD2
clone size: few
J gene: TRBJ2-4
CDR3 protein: CASSPLAGLENIQYF
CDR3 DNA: TGTGCCAGCAGTCCCCTAGCGGGGTTGGAAAACATTCAGTACTTC

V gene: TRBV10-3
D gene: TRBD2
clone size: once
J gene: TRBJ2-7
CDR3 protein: CAISPGLADEQYF
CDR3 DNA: TGTGCCATCAGTCCAGGACTAGCGGACGAGCAGTACTTC

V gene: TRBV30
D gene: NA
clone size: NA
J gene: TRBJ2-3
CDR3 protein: CASSGTGRTDTQYF
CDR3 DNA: TGTGCCTCTTCAGGAACAGGACGCACAGATACGCAGTATTTT

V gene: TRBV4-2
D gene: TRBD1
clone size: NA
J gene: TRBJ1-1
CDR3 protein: CASSQGTGSNTEAFF
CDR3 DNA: TGTGCCAGCAGCCAAGGGACAGGGAGTAACACTGAAGCTTTCTTT

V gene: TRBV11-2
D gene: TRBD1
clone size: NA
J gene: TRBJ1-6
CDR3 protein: CASSSTGESPLHF
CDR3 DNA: TGTGCCAGCAGCTCGACAGGGGAATCACCCCTCCACTTT

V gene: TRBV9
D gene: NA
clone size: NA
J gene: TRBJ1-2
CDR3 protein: CASSDQAGGYGYTF
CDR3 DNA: TGTGCCAGCAGCGACCAGGCTGGGGGCTATGGCTACACCTTC

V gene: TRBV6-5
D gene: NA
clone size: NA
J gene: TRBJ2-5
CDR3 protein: CASSRPQETQYF
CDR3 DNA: TGTGCCAGCAGCAGACCCCAAGAGACCCAGTACTTC

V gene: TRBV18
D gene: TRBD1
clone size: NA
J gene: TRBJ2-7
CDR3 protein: CASSRGQDYEQYF
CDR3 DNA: TGTGCCAGCTCACGAGGACAGGACTACGAGCAGTACTTC

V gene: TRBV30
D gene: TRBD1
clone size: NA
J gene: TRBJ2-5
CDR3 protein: CAWTRGTGHQETQYF
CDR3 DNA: TGTGCCTGGACCCGAGGGACAGGACACCAAGAGACCCAGTACTTC

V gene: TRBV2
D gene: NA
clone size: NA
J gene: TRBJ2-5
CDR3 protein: CANPDSVGETQYF
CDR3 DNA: TGTGCCAACCCTGACAGCGTTGGGGAGACCCAGTACTTC

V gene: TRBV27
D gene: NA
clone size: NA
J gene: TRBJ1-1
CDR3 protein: CASSYAGGEAFF
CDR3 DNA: TGTGCCAGCAGTTATGCAGGAGGTGAAGCTTTCTTT